The clone carrying this TCR beta chain was seen ten or more times. Its antigen remains unknown. The data are from a study of neurological immune-mediated disorders. Findings and limits, study-wide: HTLV-1-associated myelopathy had the most TCR clonal expansion, while multiple sclerosis had the least, a level that fell below healthy controls.

Time point: longitudinal time-point 2. The authors made cDNA by 5'RACE with 10-nucleotide random UMIs. Every sequencing run gave over 200 million TCR-beta sequences, taken from 15-18 subjects. MiXCR was run by TCRdb on the 5' RACE reads, yielding one entry per CDR3 protein. The sample records about 80,000 distinct CDR3 sequences, approximately 5.8% being singletons. Germline V gene data show CDR1 as SEHNR and CDR2 as FQNEAQ (reference sequence). With 7 bases removed from V and 5 bases from J, the gap between germline ends came to 24 bases. The CDR3 consists of 16 residues. This TCR derives from a woman aged 55-75 years with multiple sclerosis. The chain combines TRBV7-9 with TRBJ2-7; the D gene is possibly TRBD2 (5 bases). What was sequenced was PBMCs. CDR3 residues: CASTRGLEDFRNEQYF. Written as DNA, the CDR3 is TGTGCCAGCACCCGAGGACTCGAGGACTTCCGGAACGAGCAGTACTTC.